This paragraph covers one TCR beta chain sequence. These data are taken from a study of identical twins. Every sampled donor was Caucasian and healthy. Trimming shortened V by 2 bases and J by 3 bases, and 7 bases separated the two germline ends. CDR3 length: 13 amino acids. CDR1 and CDR2 (germline): MNHEY, SVGAGI. TCRdb re-derived calls from the 5' RACE reads in MiXCR, one entry per CDR3 protein. The sample has about 280,000 distinct CDR3 sequences, approximately 8.5% seen once. This same sample was also part of a study on yellow fever vaccine responses in identical twins.

The receptor was derived from a woman younger than 35 in good health. Sequenced material: memory (CD45RO+) T cells sorted from blood. The V call is TRBV6-5, the J call TRBJ1-1; D is unclear. The CDR3 loop reads CASSYEGDTEAFF. Written as DNA, the CDR3 is TGTGCCAGCAGTTACGAGGGAGACACTGAAGCTTTCTTT.